This entry is about one T cell receptor (beta chain). Its antigen is still unknown. Per-base quality was not reported, and no clone a single base away is much larger than it. The patients had resection in Japan or China between the mid-2010s and the late 2010s. Two lung cancer pathologists independently reviewed H&E slides to confirm the histologic diagnosis of every case. Macro-dissection after pathologic assessment enriched premalignant or tumor cells for nucleic acid extraction. DNA was isolated from FFPE tissue using the AllPrep DNA/RNA FFPE Kit. TCR beta CDR3 regions were sequenced from DNA using the immunoSEQ hsTCRbeta Kit. The published analysis was carried out like this. The ImmunoSEQ Analyzer was used to analyse the TCR sequencing data. T cell clonality was defined as 1 minus Pielou's evenness computed on productive rearrangements. The inverse Simpson index, applied to productive templates, was used to measure T cell diversity. T cell density was defined as TCR beta template counts normalized to usable DNA, with usable DNA estimated by amplification and sequencing of housekeeping genes. Two-sided Kruskal-Wallis tests were used to compare TCR metrics between histologic stages. TCRdb re-hosts the immuneACCESS table, in-frame sequences only. Its copies lack some clones; in the studies checked, an unresolved V gene accounts for under half of them, and the cause for the rest is not known. That table furnishes V, J and clone size, whereas the DNA furnished D and trimming. For this sample the table gives about 7,600 clones, of which roughly 79% were detected only once. The ten biggest clones cover around 8.3% of the sample.

The junction shows trimming of 7 bases on V and 7 bases on J, plus 14 bases between the germline ends. The CDR3, cysteine through phenylalanine, is 13 amino acids long. Of the read, only the CDR3 DNA is kept; its 39 bases are in frame from base 1. The germline V gene yields SNHLY for CDR1 and FYNNEI for CDR2. This record belongs to a study of immune evolution from preneoplasia to lung adenocarcinoma (dated by TCRdb to the early 2020s). Background on the whole study: HLA loss of heterozygosity was observed in roughly 7%, 15% and 33% of AIS, MIA and ADC lesions, respectively, and was not observed in any AAH lesions. In total, the cohort included 53 patients with pulmonary nodules, all of whom underwent surgical resection. POLYSOLVER was used to infer Class I HLA alleles from exome data, and LOHHLA was used to detect allele-specific HLA loss. Sample size was determined by specimen availability and not by a prior power calculation. Resected precursor lesions (AAH, AIS, MIA) and invasive adenocarcinomas were compared against paired morphologically normal lung tissue. The study reported that under 110 samples were used for TCR sequencing. The study combined immune gene expression, TCR sequencing and multiplex immunofluorescence to profile immune contexture across lung adenocarcinoma precursors and invasive adenocarcinoma. The immune data were combined with whole exome sequencing and methylation data from the same cohort of nodules. The TCR sequencing data were obtained from about 47 patients. Broader findings and caveats from the paper: KRAS-mutant nodules showed the highest T cell clonality compared with EGFR-mutant or double wild-type lesions. The findings reflected association rather than direct causation, and larger cohorts with long-term follow-up and longitudinal biopsies were considered necessary. Normal lung showed the highest clonality, whereas later-stage lesions appeared to have higher T cell density and diversity but lower clonality. Because all patients were from Japan and China, applicability to Western populations was uncertain. Normal lung had the highest top T cell clone frequencies, and these frequencies appeared to fall progressively from AAH through AIS, MIA and invasive adenocarcinoma.

The receptor was derived from a person aged 50 to 59 with lung adenocarcinoma. The specimen was FFPE invasive lung adenocarcinoma tissue. The cell subset or site label here, explained by the study, means: frankly invasive lung adenocarcinoma (ADC). The V and J segments used are TRBV2 and TRBJ1-5, with the D segment identity uncertain. The CDR3 region has the sequence CASTLSWRQPQHF. The DNA sequence follows: TGTGCCAGCACCTTATCTTGGAGGCAGCCCCAGCATTTT.